At least ten counts were recorded for the clone carrying this T cell receptor beta chain. Antigen unknown. Unique molecular identifiers were present in the TCR beta cDNA libraries. TCRdb reprocessed the PCR reads with MiXCR, giving one entry per CDR3 protein. The table records about half a million distinct CDR3 sequences, roughly 34% of them present only once. This record comes from a study of post-analysis software for immune sequencing data. Overall study results and limits: Normalized Chao1 diversity in multiple sclerosis patients fell significantly below that of controls. There were several TRBV segments more frequent in patients than controls, and TRBV5-6, TRBV5-1 and TRBV20-1 were among them. Clustering by F measure revealed strong co-clustering among samples prepared together in one batch.

Between the trimmed V and J ends, which lost 0 bases and 2 bases, there was a span of 9 bases. Germline V CDR1 and CDR2: SGHRS, YFSETQ. CDR3 size: 14 residues. The chain couples TRBV5-1 to TRBJ2-7; D unresolved. Material: blood. The source is a girl aged 2-17 years with multiple sclerosis. CDR3 DNA sequence: TGCGCCAGCAGCTTGGATACATTTCCCTACGAGCAGTACTTC. Its protein is CASSLDTFPYEQYF.